A single sample gave rise to the 25 T cell receptor beta chains below, sequenced in a study of blood T cell repertoires in COVID-19. The assay was immunoSEQ multiplex PCR, and TCRdb's table has in-frame clones only and misses some. The table lists roughly 130,000 clones, just under 85% of them singletons. The sequencing input was PBMCs or T cells enriched from blood (not recorded which). These receptors were obtained from a man aged 50 to 59 who had recovered from COVID-19.

Only one count was recorded for this clone. V usage is TRBV7-9 and J usage is TRBJ1-1, with 7 bases that match TRBD1. The J segment lost 5 bases and the V segment lost 3 bases, leaving 3 bases of the junction unmatched. The CDR3 runs to 13 residues. The germline gives CDR1 SEHNR, CDR2 FQNEAQ (reference sequence). For the CDR3, the DNA is TGTGCCAGCAGCTTGGGACAGTTAACTGAAGCTTTCTTT. Translation gives CASSLGQLTEAFF.

In its sample, this clone was seen a few times. The chain has TRBV5-1 and TRBJ1-5; TRBD1 matches at 10 bases. J lost 3 bases, V lost 4 bases, and 10 bases had no gene match. In germline, CDR1 is SGHRS, CDR2 YFSETQ. This CDR3 is built from 17 residues. DNA of the CDR3: TGCGCCAGCAGCCAGGGCCCGACAGGGGGCGACAATCAGCCCCAGCATTTT. It yields the protein CASSQGPTGGDNQPQHF.

This clone was counted only a few times. The chain couples TRBV11-2 to TRBJ1-5; 8 positions match TRBD1. The CDR3 has 14 residues. The J segment lost 4 bases and the V segment lost 3 bases, leaving 2 bases of the junction unmatched. The germline gives CDR1 SGHAT, CDR2 FQNNGV. CDR3 nucleotides: TGTGCCAGCAGCTTGGGACAGGAGAATCAGCCCCAGCATTTT. This gives the protein CASSLGQENQPQHF.

Details on this clone: The sample contains more than one DNA sequence encoding this CDR3. The rearrangement uses TRBV12-3 or TRBV12-4 and TRBJ2-1; D is possibly TRBD2 (5 bases). V dropped 2 bases and J dropped 7 bases, with 6 bases sitting between them. The CDR3 contains 12 residues. The CDR3 coding sequence is TGTGCCAGCAGTTTACGGGGAAATGAGCAGTTCTTC. It is translated as CASSLRGNEQFF.

The chain joins TRBV7-3 to TRBJ1-3; D not resolved. Germline V gene sequence: CDR1 SGHTA, CDR2 FQGTGA. Trimming took 6 bases from V and 3 from J, leaving 12 bases between them. The CDR3 covers 14 residues. CDR3 amino acids: CASRPPGNGNTIYF. CDR3 nucleotides: TGTGCCAGCAGACCCCCGGGAAATGGAAACACCATATATTTT.

V is TRBV7-3 and J is TRBJ2-3, with TRBD2 matching over 8 bases. Looked up from germline, CDR1 is SGHTA and CDR2 is FQGTGA. CDR3 size: 15 residues. V shed 2 bases, J shed 6 bases, and the junction held 7 bases outside the gene matches. The DNA of the CDR3 is TGTGCCAGCAGCTTAGACGGGGGGGCGATGGATACGCAGTATTTT. It codes for CASSLDGGAMDTQYF.

The chain employs TRBV11-2 and TRBJ1-1; D is possibly TRBD1 (5 bases). V was shortened by 3 bases and J by 2 bases, with 10 bases between the two germline ends. Germline V gene sequence: CDR1 SGHAT, CDR2 FQNNGV. CDR3 length: 14 residues. The CDR3 nucleotides are TGTGCCAGCAGCTTCGACAGATTAAACACTGAAGCTTTCTTT. This translates into CASSFDRLNTEAFF.

The chain links TRBV5-1 to TRBJ1-3; D unclear. The V and J ends lost 0 bases and 4 bases respectively, with 8 bases between them. The CDR3 covers 14 residues. The V gene's germline CDR1 is SGHRS and CDR2 YFSETQ. CDR3 region: CASSLGSGGNTIYF. The CDR3 DNA follows: TGCGCCAGCAGCTTGGGAAGCGGGGGAAACACCATATATTTT. The whole variable domain, filled in from reference TRBV5-1 and TRBJ1-3, reads KAGVTQTPRYLIKTRGQQVTLSCSPISGHRSVSWYQQTPGQGLQFLFEYFSETQRNKGNFPGRFSGRQFSNSRSEMNVSTLELGDSALYLCASSLGSGGNTIYFGEGSWLTVV.

This sequence joins TRBV2 and TRBJ2-3; 7 bases match TRBD2. CDR1 SNHLY and CDR2 FYNNEI come from the germline V gene. After removal of 5 bases from V and 4 bases from J, the junction contained 6 bases not matched to a gene. CDR3 length equals 14 residues. CDR3 sequence: CASSRDYYSDTQYF. For the CDR3, the DNA is TGTGCCAGCAGTAGGGACTATTACTCAGATACGCAGTATTTT.

V usage is TRBV7-3 and J usage is TRBJ1-2; TRBD1 matches 9 bases. Trimming took 5 bases from V and 5 from J; bases not matched to a gene: 3. The CDR3 spans 13 residues. Germline CDR1 SGHTA, CDR2 FQGTGA. The CDR3 reads CASSEGQGYGYTF. As DNA, the CDR3 is TGTGCCAGCAGCGAGGGACAGGGTTATGGCTACACCTTC.

This sequence joins TRBV18 and TRBJ1-2; D gene uncertain. V was pared by 4 bases and J by 5 bases, with 14 bases between. The germline CDR1 and CDR2 sequences are KGHSH and LQKENI. The CDR3 sequence is 14 residues long. The CDR3 spells CASSQSSTWYGYTF. The CDR3 DNA is TGTGCCAGCTCACAGTCGAGCACCTGGTATGGCTACACCTTC.

This chain connects TRBV29-1 to TRBJ2-7; 9 nucleotides align to TRBD2. The CDR3 extends over 14 amino acids. Trimming at V came to 4 bases and at J to 6 bases, leaving 10 bases not matched to a gene. Germline CDR1 is SQVTM and CDR2 is ANQGSEA. The CDR3 DNA sequence: TGCAGCGTTGCCGTAGCGGGGGCCCCGGCCGAGCAGTACTTC. It translates to CSVAVAGAPAEQYF.

V gene TRBV5-6 combines with J gene TRBJ1-5; weak D call: TRBD1 (6 bases). Trimming took 1 base from V and 0 from J, leaving 17 bases between them. The CDR3 consists of 18 residues. Germline-derived CDR1 and CDR2 are SGHDT and YYEEEE. The CDR3 region is CASSLQGSPDYSNQPQHF. The DNA of the CDR3 is TGTGCCAGCAGCTTGCAGGGGTCCCCAGACTATAGCAATCAGCCCCAGCATTTT.

The J gene is TRBJ2-3, the V gene TRBV9; D might be TRBD1 (6 bases). Germline V gene lookup returns CDR1 SGDLS and CDR2 YYNGEE. The CDR3 contains 15 residues. V lost 0 bases, J lost 2 bases, and 10 bases lay in between. This CDR3 is CASSVDTGTTDTQYF. The CDR3 nucleotides read TGTGCCAGCAGCGTAGACACAGGGACCACAGATACGCAGTATTTT.

The chain carries TRBV6-4 and TRBJ1-1, with 7 bases lining up with TRBD1. Germline V CDR1 and CDR2: MRHNA, SNTAGT. This CDR3 contains 15 residues. J lost 0 bases, V lost 10 bases, and 11 bases had no gene match. CDR3 bases: TGTGCCATGTCATCGGGGCAGGGGGTGAACACTGAAGCTTTCTTT. It yields the protein CAMSSGQGVNTEAFF.

The chain links TRBV7-2 to TRBJ2-5; 8 bases are shared with TRBD2. V shed 5 bases, J shed 1 base, and the junction held 6 bases outside the gene matches. The germline V gene encodes CDR1 SGHTA and CDR2 FQGNSA. This CDR3 has 15 residues. The CDR3 DNA reads as TGTGCCAGCAGCCCCGGCGGGGGGCCCCAAGAGACCCAGTACTTC. Amino acids: CASSPGGGPQETQYF.

The V and J genes are TRBV6-6 and TRBJ2-7; TRBD1 matches 7 bases. V lost 3 bases, J lost 2 bases, and 7 bases stayed unmatched. Germline CDR1 is MNHNY and CDR2 is SVGAGI (reference sequence). The CDR3 runs 15 residues. This CDR3 reads CASSYNRDSTYEQYF. The CDR3 region has the DNA TGTGCCAGCAGTTATAACCGGGACAGCACCTACGAGCAGTACTTC.

This clone has more than one count but fewer than ten. The gene calls are TRBV12-3 or TRBV12-4 and TRBJ1-2, with TRBD1 as a possible D gene (5 bases). CDR3 length equals 12 residues. V was pared by 4 bases and J by 3 bases, with 6 bases between. The CDR3 region is CASSSGYYGYTF. CDR3 sequence (DNA): TGTGCCAGCAGTTCAGGGTACTATGGCTACACCTTC.

The gene calls are TRBV5-1 and TRBJ2-5; D ambiguous. This CDR3 is built from 14 residues. Germline-derived CDR1 and CDR2 are SGHRS and YFSETQ. Trimming removed 2 bases from V and 5 bases from J, with 13 bases in between. DNA for the CDR3: TGCGCCAGCAGCTTATCCAATCGGTTGGAGACCCAGTACTTC. Translated: CASSLSNRLETQYF.

This sequence joins TRBV6-5 and TRBJ1-1; 7 nucleotides line up with TRBD1. This CDR3 region has 14 residues. Germline CDR1 and CDR2: MNHEY and SVGAGI. V lost 6 bases and J lost 1; bases outside the gene matches: 5. The CDR3 here is CASRGGQPNTEAFF. CDR3 bases: TGTGCCAGCAGGGGGGGACAGCCGAACACTGAAGCTTTCTTT.

The rearrangement uses TRBV10-1 and TRBJ2-7; the D gene is possibly TRBD1 (6 bases). The CDR3 is 12 residues long. V was cut by 4 bases and J by 4 bases, with 8 bases left in between. The germline CDR1 and CDR2 sequences are WNHNN and SYGVQD (reference sequence). CDR3 loop: CASSARGYEQYF. CDR3 in DNA: TGCGCCAGCAGTGCCAGGGGATACGAGCAGTACTTC.

The rearrangement uses TRBV5-1 and TRBJ1-6; 7 positions match TRBD1. This CDR3 has 15 residues. V lost 4 bases to trimming and J lost 5 bases; unmatched junction nucleotides: 6. Germline lookup yields CDR1 SGHRS and CDR2 YFSETQ. The CDR3 DNA follows: TGCGCCAGCAGCCCACTCAGGGGGAATAATTCACCCCTCCACTTT. Encoded protein: CASSPLRGNNSPLHF.

The chain couples TRBV5-8 to TRBJ2-3; a weak D match, TRBD2 (5 bases). Germline V gene data show CDR1 as SGHTS and CDR2 as YDEGEE. This CDR3 comprises 15 residues. V was trimmed by 7 bases and J by 2 bases, leaving 17 bases between them. CDR3 amino acids: CASQARERDTDTQYF. CDR3 bases: TGTGCCAGCCAAGCGAGGGAAAGGGACACAGATACGCAGTATTTT.

This chain uses TRBV14 with TRBJ2-1; 10 bases are shared with TRBD2. The germline V gene has CDR1 SGHDN and CDR2 FVKESK. The V segment lost 2 bases and the J segment 5 bases; nucleotides outside the gene matches: 24. CDR3 length: 22 residues. The DNA for the CDR3 is TGTGCCAGCAGCCAAACCCGAGGAAGAAGCGGGGGGGGCTACGTGGTACACAATGAGCAGTTCTTC. The encoded protein is CASSQTRGRSGGGYVVHNEQFF.

This clone came up a few times. The gene calls are TRBV25-1 and TRBJ1-6; D not certain. Germline CDR1 is MGHDK and CDR2 is SYGVNS. V was cut by 8 bases and J by 7 bases, with 15 bases left in between. This CDR3 contains 14 residues. This chain's CDR3 is CASLSRGRNSPLHF. The CDR3 DNA is TGTGCCAGCCTCAGTAGAGGGCGGAATTCACCCCTCCACTTT.